Many counts were recorded for the clone carrying this TCR beta chain. What it recognizes is unknown. The sample is drawn from a study of T-cell memory formation after mild COVID-19. The study's findings and limits: CD4+ contracting clones were mainly CM and EM; CD8+ ones, EMRA. Cross-reactive memory appears to have joined, as suggested by some responding clones showing up in pre-infection memory.

TCR alpha and TCR beta cDNA libraries carrying sample barcodes and UMIs were produced by 5'RACE using constant-segment primers. One entry per CDR3 protein results from TCRdb running MiXCR on the 5' RACE reads. This table holds some 57,000 distinct CDR3 sequences, 12% found once. There are 13 residues in the CDR3. Trimming cost V 6 bases and J 6 bases, with 14 bases left between them. CDR1 and CDR2 (germline): KGHSH, LQKENI. The sequenced sample consisted of PBMCs or a T cell subset sorted from them (not recorded which). The genes are TRBV18 and TRBJ1-1, with a weak D call TRBD1 (5 bases). The clonotype originates from a man younger than 35 who had mild COVID-19 (a few samples of this study predate the infection). Cell type and time point are not known. CDR3 loop: CASSPYFRAEAFF. The CDR3 nucleotides read TGTGCCAGCTCCCCTTATTTCAGGGCTGAAGCTTTCTTT.